This entry lists 5 T cell receptor beta chains sequenced from one sample in a study of OX40 agonist ivuxolimab in advanced cancers. The repertoire was sequenced with immunoSEQ multiplex PCR; TCRdb's copy has only in-frame clones and lacks some. In the table there are about 51,000 clones, around 77% of which are singletons. The sequencing here drew on CD4+ or CD8+ T cells sorted from blood, taken in a trial of the OX40 agonist ivuxolimab. The receptors originated from an adult with an advanced solid tumor such as melanoma, head and neck, liver or kidney cancer.

The chain links TRBV30 to TRBJ1-5; D ambiguous. Trimming left V 1 base short and J 2 bases short, with 12 bases between. This CDR3 has 15 amino acids. Germline V gene data show CDR1 as GTSNPN and CDR2 as SVGIG (reference sequence). For the CDR3, the DNA is TGTGCCTGGAGTGGTAAGGGCCGGGGCAATCAGCCCCAGCATTTT. Protein product: CAWSGKGRGNQPQHF.

This clone showed up just a few times. This sequence joins TRBV5-1 and TRBJ2-7, with TRBD2 identical over 10 bases. Germline CDR1 SGHRS, CDR2 YFSETQ. Losses at the gene ends were 1 base for V and 5 bases for J; bases not matched to a gene: 6. This CDR3 is 15 amino acids long. The DNA of the CDR3 is TGCGCCAGCAGCTTGCTAGCGGGAGATGCGGACGAGCAGTACTTC. Its protein product is CASSLLAGDADEQYF.

The genes are TRBV7-9 and TRBJ2-1; maybe TRBD2 (5 bases). Looked up from germline, CDR1 is SEHNR and CDR2 is FQNEAQ (reference sequence). This CDR3 spans 18 amino acids. V lost 5 bases and J lost 0, with 20 bases in between. This chain's CDR3 is CASSSLRAPGSSYNEQFF. CDR3 nucleotide sequence: TGTGCCAGCAGCAGCCTCCGCGCCCCGGGGAGCTCCTACAATGAGCAGTTCTTC.

This clone is medium-sized (0.01 to 0.1%) in the sample. The gene calls are TRBV19 and TRBJ1-2; D unresolved. Germline-derived CDR1 and CDR2 are LNHDA and SQIVND (reference sequence). Trimming cost V 5 bases and J 1 base, with 14 bases left between them. The CDR3 consists of 15 residues. The CDR3 sequence is CASSSGHKDNYGYTF. The CDR3 nucleotides are TGTGCCAGTAGTTCCGGCCACAAGGATAACTATGGCTACACCTTC.

This clone was seen a single time. V usage is TRBV12-1 and J usage is TRBJ2-2; TRBD2 is the table's D call, not checked against the DNA. TRBV12-1 is recorded as a pseudogene. There are 18 residues in the CDR3. CDR3 amino acids: CASSSVSSGSSGTGELFF. In DNA, the CDR3 is TGTGCCAGCAGCTCCGTCTCTAGCGGGAGCAGTGGCACCGGGGAGCTGTTTTTT.